These 32 T cell receptor beta chains came from one sample sequenced in a study of OX40 agonist ivuxolimab in advanced cancers. Libraries were made using the immunoSEQ multiplex PCR assay. TCRdb holds this immuneACCESS table with in-frame rearrangements only. Some clones are missing; in checked studies, unresolved V genes explain under half, and the rest has no known cause. This sample holds approximately 76,000 clones; roughly 88% were observed only once. The ten largest clones represent 5% to 7% of the sample. Sequencing was performed on CD4+ or CD8+ T cells sorted from blood, taken in a trial of the OX40 agonist ivuxolimab. Source of these receptors: an adult with an advanced solid tumor such as melanoma, head and neck, liver or kidney cancer.

This chain links TRBV18 with TRBJ1-2; 7 bases line up with TRBD1. Trimming cost V 5 bases and J 2 bases; bases outside gene matches: 2. Germline V lookup: CDR1 KGHSH, CDR2 LQKENI. The CDR3 is made up of 13 amino acids. The CDR3 DNA is TGTGCCAGCTCAGAGGGACAGAACTATGGCTACACCTTC. This codes for CASSEGQNYGYTF.

The chain carries TRBV5-1 and TRBJ1-2; D is unresolved. Looked up from germline, CDR1 is SGHRS and CDR2 is YFSETQ. This CDR3 region has 13 residues. V lost 1 base and J 4 bases, leaving 8 bases between the germline ends. CDR3 loop: CASSLSSGYGYTF. In nucleotides, the CDR3 is TGCGCCAGCAGCTTGAGCAGTGGCTATGGCTACACCTTC.

This sequence joins TRBV27 and TRBJ2-2; D unresolved. CDR3 length: 14 amino acids. Deletions cut 4 bases from V and 2 bases from J, with 8 bases between. Germline values: CDR1 MNHEY, CDR2 SMNVEV (reference sequence). The CDR3 coding sequence is TGTGCCAGCAGTTATGTCCCTAACACCGGGGAGCTGTTTTTT. This sequence encodes CASSYVPNTGELFF.

In this sample, this clone turned up many times. The V call is TRBV7-9, the J call TRBJ1-2, with D perhaps matching TRBD1 (6 bases). The V gene lost 3 bases and the J gene lost 4 bases, with 24 bases spanning the gap. CDR3 length: 18 amino acids. Germline V gene sequence: CDR1 SEHNR, CDR2 FQNEAQ (reference sequence). CDR3: CASSFNPPFTGIIYGYTF. The CDR3 DNA is TGTGCCAGCAGCTTCAATCCCCCCTTTACAGGGATCATCTATGGCTACACCTTC. Looking up the rest from reference TRBV7-9 and TRBJ1-2 gives the full variable domain: DTGVSQNPRHKITKRGQNVTFRCDPISEHNRLYWYRQTLGQGPEFLTYFQNEAQLEKSRLLSDRFSAERPKGSFSTLEIQRTEQGDSAMYLCASSFNPPFTGIIYGYTFGSGTRLTVV.

The J gene is TRBJ2-7, the V gene TRBV27; a possible D gene is TRBD1 (5 bases). V was shortened by 0 bases and J by 6 bases, with 12 bases between the two germline ends. In germline, CDR1 is MNHEY, CDR2 SMNVEV (reference sequence). The CDR3 spans 14 residues. In nucleotides, the CDR3 is TGTGCCAGCAGTTTATCGGGCAGGGTCGGCGAGCAGTACTTC. This sequence encodes CASSLSGRVGEQYF.

The chain employs TRBV4-2 and TRBJ2-3; 8 bases are shared with TRBD1. Germline CDR1 and CDR2: LGHNA and YNFKEQ. V gave up 5 bases and J gave up 3 bases; unmatched junction bases: 13. There are 17 residues in the CDR3. The CDR3 loop reads CASSLAAGGRGTDTQYF. The CDR3 region has the DNA TGTGCCAGCAGCTTGGCCGCAGGGGGCAGGGGGACAGATACGCAGTATTTT.

This chain uses TRBV7-2 with TRBJ2-1; D is undetermined. CDR3 length: 15 residues. Germline loops: CDR1 SGHTA, CDR2 FQGNSA. Between the trimmed V and J ends, which lost 5 bases and 0 bases, there was a span of 11 bases. CDR3 protein: CASSLRLSSYNEQFF. DNA for the CDR3: TGTGCCAGCAGCCTCAGACTGAGCTCCTACAATGAGCAGTTCTTC.

In this sample, this clone turned up a few times. This sequence joins TRBV19 and TRBJ1-1; D not certain. CDR3 length: 15 amino acids. V lost 0 bases to trimming and J lost 0 bases, with 8 bases between them. From germline, CDR1 is LNHDA and CDR2 SQIVND (reference sequence). The CDR3 reads CASSIDHSMNTEAFF. DNA of the CDR3: TGTGCCAGTAGTATAGATCACAGCATGAACACTGAAGCTTTCTTT.

The chain is built from TRBV5-4 and TRBJ1-2; D might be TRBD1 (5 bases). The germline V and J ends were trimmed by 5 bases and 5 bases, with 28 bases remaining between them. This CDR3 is built from 18 residues. CDR1 and CDR2 (germline): SGHNT, YYREEE (reference sequence). The CDR3 DNA reads as TGTGCCAGCAGAAGTTTGGCGGGGGGAATACTAGCTGAGTATGGCTACACCTTC. Encoded protein: CASRSLAGGILAEYGYTF.

This chain joins TRBV4-3 and TRBJ1-1; unclear D gene. V lost 0 bases, J lost 11 bases, and 19 bases lay in between. This CDR3 spans 15 amino acids. Germline V CDR1 and CDR2: LGHNA, YSLEER. In nucleotides, the CDR3 is TGCGCCAGCAGCCAAGATGGCAGCGGTGGACCGGAGGCTTTCTTT. As protein: CASSQDGSGGPEAFF.

The J gene is TRBJ1-1, the V gene TRBV6-6; TRBD1 aligns across 7 bases. The CDR3 extends over 16 amino acids. The trim removed 0 bases at V and 4 bases at J, leaving 8 bases unmatched. CDR1 and CDR2 (germline): MNHNY, SVGAGI (reference sequence). As DNA, the CDR3 is TGTGCCAGCAGTTACTCGGCGGGGGCAGGGGGCACTGAAGCTTTCTTT. It is translated as CASSYSAGAGGTEAFF.

The V call is TRBV7-9, the J call TRBJ2-7, with D perhaps TRBD1 (5 bases). Germline loops: CDR1 SEHNR, CDR2 FQNEAQ (reference sequence). V lost 0 bases, J lost 2 bases, and 8 bases lay in between. The CDR3 has 14 residues. The CDR3 loop reads CASSLAGPTYEQYF. CDR3 nucleotides: TGTGCCAGCAGCTTAGCGGGGCCGACCTACGAGCAGTACTTC.

This clone is a singleton in its sample. The CDR3: CASSVIPGSYGYTF. The CDR3 region has the DNA TGTGCCAGCAGTGTAATCCCGGGAAGCTATGGCTACACCTTC. The chain uses TRBV2 and TRBJ1-2; D not resolved. The CDR3 sequence is 14 residues long. Trimming pared 4 bases from V and 4 bases from J, leaving 13 bases between. The germline gives CDR1 SNHLY, CDR2 FYNNEI.

This clone was seen a few times. V gene TRBV11-2 combines with J gene TRBJ2-4; D remains unclear. The CDR3 spans 14 residues. Per germline, CDR1 SGHAT and CDR2 FQNNGV. Trimming pared 5 bases from V and 7 bases from J, leaving 15 bases between. CDR3 nucleotide sequence: TGTGCCAGCAGCCCCCCAGCCCCATCCAACATTCAGTACTTC. It translates to CASSPPAPSNIQYF.

This chain joins TRBV7-9 and TRBJ2-1; possibly TRBD1 for D (5 bases). Looked up from germline, CDR1 is SEHNR and CDR2 is FQNEAQ (reference sequence). The CDR3 loop spans 14 amino acids. Trimming removed 7 bases at V and 0 bases at J, with 10 bases between. In nucleotides, the CDR3 is TGTGCCAGCACCCCGCAGGGCTCCTACAATGAGCAGTTCTTC. This codes for CASTPQGSYNEQFF.

This chain joins TRBV6-5 and TRBJ1-1; D uncertain. CDR3 length equals 16 residues. V was shortened by 2 bases and J by 1 base, with 14 bases between the two germline ends. Looked up from germline, CDR1 is MNHEY and CDR2 is SVGAGI. This CDR3 is CASSYDPRTGNTEAFF. CDR3 bases: TGTGCCAGCAGTTACGACCCTCGGACGGGGAACACTGAAGCTTTCTTT.

The genes are TRBV5-1 and TRBJ2-1; D perhaps matches TRBD2 (6 bases). This CDR3 has 16 residues. The germline V and J ends were trimmed by 4 bases and 2 bases, with 16 bases remaining between them. CDR1 is SGHRS and CDR2 is YFSETQ in the germline V gene. The CDR3 bases are TGCGCCAGCAGCCCAGGTGACGGGAGCCCCTACAATGAGCAGTTCTTC. It specifies CASSPGDGSPYNEQFF.

The gene calls are TRBV6-5 and TRBJ1-1; 9 bases line up with TRBD1. CDR3 length: 13 amino acids. Germline loops: CDR1 MNHEY, CDR2 SVGAGI. The J segment lost 5 bases and the V segment lost 6 bases, leaving 4 bases of the junction unmatched. The CDR3 sequence: CASRAGQGTEAFF. The CDR3 nucleotides read TGTGCCAGCAGGGCGGGACAGGGTACTGAAGCTTTCTTT.

The rearrangement uses TRBV7-8 and TRBJ1-1, with 7 positions matching TRBD1. The CDR3 covers 18 residues. Looked up from germline, CDR1 is SGHVS and CDR2 is FQNEAQ. J lost 2 bases, V lost 3 bases, and 15 bases had no gene match. This CDR3 reads CASSFFRDSPGVNTEAFF. The DNA of the CDR3 is TGTGCCAGCAGCTTCTTTCGGGACAGCCCTGGAGTTAACACTGAAGCTTTCTTT.

The rearrangement uses TRBV15 and TRBJ2-5; weak D call: TRBD2 (7 bases). The DNA matches TRBJ2-7 better at its end, which makes the J call doubtful. Germline CDR1 LNHNV, CDR2 YYDKDF (reference sequence). The CDR3 loop spans 15 amino acids. The CDR3 spells CATSRAGGALYEQYF. CDR3 nucleotides: TGTGCCACCAGCAGAGCTGGGGGGGCGCTGTACGAGCAGTACTTC.

V usage is TRBV4-2 and J usage is TRBJ2-6; D gene unclear. The CDR3 totals 17 residues. The germline V and J ends were trimmed by 2 bases and 0 bases, with 11 bases remaining between them. CDR1 and CDR2 (germline): LGHNA, YNFKEQ. In DNA form, the CDR3 reads TGTGCCAGCAGCCAAAGCTTACTAAGCTCTGGGGCCAACGTCCTGACTTTC. It yields the protein CASSQSLLSSGANVLTF.

J is TRBJ2-7 and V is TRBV5-8, with 7 bases identical to TRBD1. The germline gives CDR1 SGHTS, CDR2 YDEGEE. Unmatched junction bases numbered 9, after V lost 5 bases and J lost 1 base. The CDR3 sequence is 15 residues long. CDR3 region: CASSPTGVGSYEQYF. In DNA, the CDR3 is TGTGCCAGCAGTCCTACAGGGGTGGGGTCCTACGAGCAGTACTTC.

The chain links TRBV4-1 to TRBJ2-6, with 7 bases fitting TRBD1. This CDR3 spans 20 amino acids. The V and J ends lost 0 bases and 2 bases, in that order; junction bases with no gene match: 13. Germline V gives CDR1 MGHRA, CDR2 YSYEKL. The CDR3 sequence: CASSQEFLGMRGPGANVLTF. The CDR3 nucleotides are TGCGCCAGCAGCCAAGAATTTTTGGGGATGAGGGGGCCTGGGGCCAACGTCCTGACTTTC.

This clone was seen only once. The chain couples TRBV5-8 to TRBJ2-2; 12 bases align to TRBD2. CDR3 size: 17 residues. V trimming: 3 bases; J trimming: 5 bases; junction bases outside the gene matches: 8. CDR1 and CDR2 from the germline V gene are SGHTS and YDEGEE. This CDR3 reads CASSSRRTSGKTGELFF. CDR3 bases: TGTGCCAGCAGCTCCCGGAGGACTAGCGGGAAGACCGGGGAGCTGTTTTTT. Together with reference TRBV5-8 and TRBJ2-2, the CDR3 gives the full variable domain: EAGVTQSPTHLIKTRGQQATLRCSPISGHTSVYWYQQALGLGLQFLLWYDEGEERNRGNFPPRFSGRQFPNYSSELNVNALELEDSALYLCASSSRRTSGKTGELFFGEGSRLTVL.

This clone was counted ten times or more. The chain is built from TRBV6-6 and TRBJ1-4; 8 bases align to TRBD1. This CDR3 contains 15 residues. J was trimmed by 5 bases and V by 2 bases; bases with no gene match: 4. The germline V gene has CDR1 MNHNY and CDR2 SVGAGI (reference sequence). CDR3 in DNA: TGTGCCAGCAGTTACCCTGGACAGGGCAATGAAAAACTGTTTTTT. It specifies CASSYPGQGNEKLFF.

The gene calls are TRBV7-2 and TRBJ2-2; D gene unclear. There are 14 residues in the CDR3. Germline V gene data show CDR1 as SGHTA and CDR2 as FQGNSA. V was shortened by 5 bases and J by 6 bases, with 13 bases between the two germline ends. The CDR3 sequence: CASSLIAQAGELFF. CDR3 in DNA: TGTGCCAGCAGCCTGATCGCCCAGGCCGGGGAGCTGTTTTTT.

The gene calls are TRBV27 and TRBJ2-1; 8 bases are shared with TRBD2. V trimming: 2 bases; J trimming: 7 bases; junction bases outside the gene matches: 7. The germline V gene encodes CDR1 MNHEY and CDR2 SMNVEV (reference sequence). CDR3 length equals 15 residues. The CDR3: CASSLPGLGVNEQFF. The CDR3, as DNA: TGTGCCAGCAGTTTACCGGGACTAGGCGTTAATGAGCAGTTCTTC.

The rearrangement uses TRBV28 and TRBJ2-3; D is ambiguous. Germline V gene lookup returns CDR1 MDHEN and CDR2 SYDVKM. V was cut by 1 base and J by 3 bases, with 14 bases left in between. This CDR3 is built from 16 residues. CDR3 amino acids: CASSLFDGIRTDTQYF. DNA of the CDR3: TGTGCCAGCAGTTTATTTGATGGGATTAGGACAGATACGCAGTATTTT.

The J gene is TRBJ2-5, the V gene TRBV9; possible D gene TRBD1, 6 bases. Trimming stripped 3 bases from V and 5 bases from J, with 14 bases between. This CDR3 is built from 14 residues. Germline V gene sequence: CDR1 SGDLS, CDR2 YYNGEE. The CDR3 nucleotides read TGTGCCAGCAGCGCACCAGGGGTGTGGGAGACCCAGTACTTC. This encodes CASSAPGVWETQYF.

This sequence joins TRBV12-5 and TRBJ1-3, with D tentatively TRBD1 (6 bases). This CDR3 contains 14 residues. V was clipped by 5 bases and J by 2 bases, with 10 bases between them. Germline V CDR1 and CDR2: LGHNT, FRNRAP. CDR3 nucleotides: TGTGCTAGTGGTGCACAGGGCCCTGGAAACACCATATATTTT. This codes for CASGAQGPGNTIYF.

This clone was seen a single time. V gene TRBV7-8 combines with J gene TRBJ1-2; D is unclear. CDR1 is SGHVS, CDR2 FQNEAQ, per germline. The CDR3 totals 15 residues. V shed 1 base and J shed 0 bases, with 9 bases lying between them. The CDR3 region is CASSLDPGSNYGYTF. CDR3 nucleotide sequence: TGTGCCAGCAGCTTAGATCCCGGATCTAACTATGGCTACACCTTC.

Only a few counts were recorded for this clone. The chain employs TRBV7-9 and TRBJ2-2; D possibly matches TRBD1 or TRBD2 (5 bases each). Deletions cut 7 bases from V and 6 bases from J, with 9 bases between. Looked up from germline, CDR1 is SEHNR and CDR2 is FQNEAQ (reference sequence). The CDR3 runs 12 residues. The CDR3 loop reads CASMGVPGELFF. The CDR3 DNA reads as TGTGCCAGCATGGGGGTTCCCGGGGAGCTGTTTTTT.